Listed below are T cell receptor beta chains from one sample, sequenced in a study of neurological immune-mediated disorders. TCRdb analysed the 5' RACE reads with MiXCR anew, one entry per CDR3 protein. The table has approximately 80,000 distinct CDR3 sequences, 3.5% to 5.5% seen once. The specimen sequenced was PBMCs. Every receptor here comes from an older woman with multiple sclerosis. The CDR3 runs from the conserved cysteine through the conserved F or W. The D gene is left open where the match is weak. The size of a clone is reported for some rows only, either as once, few or many, or as a class for expanded clones.

>TRBJ2-5|.|TRBV5-1|once
TGCGCCAGCAGTACCCACCCTAGCACAGATACGCAGTACTTC
CASSTHPSTDTQYF
>TRBJ2-5|TRBD1|TRBV20-1|many
TGCAGTGCCAAAAGGCGGGACAGGGAGTACCAAGAGACCCAGTACTTC
CSAKRRDREYQETQYF
>TRBJ1-1|.|TRBV20-1|many
TGCAGTGCAGAGACGAACACTGAAGCTTTCTTT
CSAETNTEAFF
>TRBJ1-4|.|TRBV11-2|many
TGTGCCAGCGGGCAGGGCACCCCTAATGAAAAACTGTTTTTT
CASGQGTPNEKLFF
>TRBJ1-2|.|TRBV12-3/TRBV12-4|many
TGTGCCAGCAGTTTTAAGGGGGAGGATGGCTACACCTTC
CASSFKGEDGYTF
>TRBJ2-4|.|TRBV5-6|many
TGTGCCAGCAGCTTCGGCAGGGGCAAAAACATTCAGTACTTC
CASSFGRGKNIQYF
>TRBJ1-1|.|TRBV29-1|.
TGCAGCGCCAAAGAGGACACTGAAGCTTTCTTT
CSAKEDTEAFF
>TRBJ2-7|TRBD1|TRBV20-1|many
TGCAGTGCTAGAAAAAGTCCCGGGACAGGGGACCGTACTATATTCGAGCAGTACTTC
CSARKSPGTGDRTIFEQYF
>TRBJ2-3|.|TRBV20-1|many
TGCAGTGCTCCAGTGGGGAGAGTGAGGGGGGGAGATACGCAGTATTTT
CSAPVGRVRGGDTQYF
>TRBJ2-7|TRBD2|TRBV20-1|.
TGCAGTGCTAGAGATCTGAGGCGGGGGACCTACGAGCAGTACTTC
CSARDLRRGTYEQYF